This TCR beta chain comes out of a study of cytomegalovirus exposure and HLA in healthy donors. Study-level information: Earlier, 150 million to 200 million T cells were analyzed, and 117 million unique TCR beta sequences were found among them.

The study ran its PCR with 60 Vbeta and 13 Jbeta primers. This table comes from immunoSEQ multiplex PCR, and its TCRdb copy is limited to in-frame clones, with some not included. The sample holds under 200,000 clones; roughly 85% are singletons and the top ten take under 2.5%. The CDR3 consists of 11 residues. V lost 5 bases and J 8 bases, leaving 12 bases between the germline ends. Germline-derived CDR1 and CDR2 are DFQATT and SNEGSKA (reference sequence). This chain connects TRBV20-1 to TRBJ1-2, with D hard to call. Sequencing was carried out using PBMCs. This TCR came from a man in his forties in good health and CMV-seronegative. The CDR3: CSAAEGGGYTF. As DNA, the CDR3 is TGCAGTGCTGCCGAGGGTGGGGGCTACACCTTC.